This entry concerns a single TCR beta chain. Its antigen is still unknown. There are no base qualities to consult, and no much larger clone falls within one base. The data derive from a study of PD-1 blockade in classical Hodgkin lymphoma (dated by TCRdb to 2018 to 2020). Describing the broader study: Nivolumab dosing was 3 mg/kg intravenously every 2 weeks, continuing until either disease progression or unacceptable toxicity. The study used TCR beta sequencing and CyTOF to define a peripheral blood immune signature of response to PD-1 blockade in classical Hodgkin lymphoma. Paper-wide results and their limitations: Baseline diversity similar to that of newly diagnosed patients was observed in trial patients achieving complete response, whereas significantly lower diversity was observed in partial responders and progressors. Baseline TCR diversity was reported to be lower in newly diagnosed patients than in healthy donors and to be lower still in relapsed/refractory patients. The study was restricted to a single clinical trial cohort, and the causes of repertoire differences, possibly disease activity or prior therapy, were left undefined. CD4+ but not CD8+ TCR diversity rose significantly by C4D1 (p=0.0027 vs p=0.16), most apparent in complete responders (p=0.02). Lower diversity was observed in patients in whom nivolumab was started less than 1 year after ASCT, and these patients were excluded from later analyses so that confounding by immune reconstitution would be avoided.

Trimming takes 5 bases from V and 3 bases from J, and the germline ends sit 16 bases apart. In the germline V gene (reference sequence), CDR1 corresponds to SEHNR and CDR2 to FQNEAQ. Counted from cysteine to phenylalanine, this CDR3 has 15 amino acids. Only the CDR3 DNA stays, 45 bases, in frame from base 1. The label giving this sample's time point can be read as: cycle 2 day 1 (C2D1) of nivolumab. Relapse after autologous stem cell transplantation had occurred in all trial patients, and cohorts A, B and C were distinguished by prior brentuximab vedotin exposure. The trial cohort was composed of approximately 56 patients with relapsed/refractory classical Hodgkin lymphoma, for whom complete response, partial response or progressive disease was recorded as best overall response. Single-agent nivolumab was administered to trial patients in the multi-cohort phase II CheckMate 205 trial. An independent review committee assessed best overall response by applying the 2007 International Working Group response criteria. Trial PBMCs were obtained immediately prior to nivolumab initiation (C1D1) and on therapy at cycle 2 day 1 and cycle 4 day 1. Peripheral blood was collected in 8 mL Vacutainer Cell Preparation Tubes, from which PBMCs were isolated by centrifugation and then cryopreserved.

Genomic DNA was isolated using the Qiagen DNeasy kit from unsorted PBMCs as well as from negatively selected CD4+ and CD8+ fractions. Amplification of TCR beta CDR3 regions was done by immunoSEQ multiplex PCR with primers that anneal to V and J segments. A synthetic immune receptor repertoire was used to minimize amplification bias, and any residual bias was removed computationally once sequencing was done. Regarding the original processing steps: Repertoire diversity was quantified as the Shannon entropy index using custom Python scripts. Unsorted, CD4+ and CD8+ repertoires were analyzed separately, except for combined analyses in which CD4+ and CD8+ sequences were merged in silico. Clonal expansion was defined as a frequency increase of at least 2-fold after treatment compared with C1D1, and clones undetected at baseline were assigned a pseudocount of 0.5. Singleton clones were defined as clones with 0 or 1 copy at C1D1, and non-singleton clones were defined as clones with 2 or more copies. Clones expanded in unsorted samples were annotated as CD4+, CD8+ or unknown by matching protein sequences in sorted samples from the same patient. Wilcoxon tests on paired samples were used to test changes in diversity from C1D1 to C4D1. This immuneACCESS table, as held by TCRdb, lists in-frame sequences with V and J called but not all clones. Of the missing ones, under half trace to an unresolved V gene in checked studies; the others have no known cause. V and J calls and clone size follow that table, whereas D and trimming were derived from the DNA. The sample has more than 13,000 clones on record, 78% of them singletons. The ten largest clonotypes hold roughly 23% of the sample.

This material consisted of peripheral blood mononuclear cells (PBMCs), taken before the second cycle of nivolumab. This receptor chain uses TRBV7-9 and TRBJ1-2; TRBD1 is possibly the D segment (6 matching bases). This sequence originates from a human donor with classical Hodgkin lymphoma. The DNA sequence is TGTGCCAGCAGCCTAGACAGGATCCGCCACTATGGCTACACCTTC. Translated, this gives CASSLDRIRHYGYTF.